Listed below are T cell receptor beta chains from one sample, sequenced in a study of T-cell reconstitution after alpha-beta-depleted transplantation in children. TCRdb reprocessed the PCR reads via MiXCR and lists one record per CDR3 protein. The table shows around 370,000 distinct CDR3 sequences, with 15% to 20% occurring only once. Sequenced here: PBMCs, mostly from graft donor cells, sampled 360 days after TCRalphabeta/CD19-depleted stem cell transplant. All receptors come from a male patient between 2 and 15 years old who had a stem cell transplant for acute lymphoblastic leukemia, so the T cells may come from the graft donor. Each CDR3 is given with its conserved first and last residue. The D gene is left open where the match is weak. Clone size is given for some rows only: seen once, a few or many times, or a class if the clone is expanded.

clone size,D gene,J gene,V gene,CDR3 DNA,CDR3 protein
.,.,TRBJ2-7,TRBV5-1,TGCGCCAGCAGCTTGGAAACCTATTCCTACGAGCAGTACTTC,CASSLETYSYEQYF
few,TRBD1,TRBJ2-1,TRBV27,TGTGCCAGCAGTTATCGACAGGGGTCCTACAATGAGCAGTTCTTC,CASSYRQGSYNEQFF
.,TRBD1,TRBJ2-7,TRBV11-1,TGTGCCAGCAGCCGCACGGACAGGGGCCACGAGCAGTACTTC,CASSRTDRGHEQYF
few,.,TRBJ2-3,TRBV4-3,TGCGCCAGCAGCCAAAAGAGCCCCCCTGGGGGTGATACGCAGTATTTT,CASSQKSPPGGDTQYF
few,TRBD2,TRBJ2-2,TRBV7-6,TGTGCCAGCAGCTTACCTAGCGGGAGTCACACCGGGGAGCTGTTTTTT,CASSLPSGSHTGELFF
.,TRBD1,TRBJ1-1,TRBV11-2,TGTGCCAGCAGCTTACAGGGGGCTACGAACACTGAAGCTTTCTTT,CASSLQGATNTEAFF
few,.,TRBJ2-7,TRBV4-1,TGCGCCAGCAGCCAAGAGGGCAGGGTGTACGAGCAGTACTTC,CASSQEGRVYEQYF
few,TRBD1,TRBJ2-5,TRBV5-6,TGTGCCAGCAGCTTGGTCGCACCAGGGGGCCCGTACCAAGAGACCCAGTACTTC,CASSLVAPGGPYQETQYF
few,.,TRBJ2-7,TRBV12-3/TRBV12-4,TGTGCCAGCAGGTCTACAGGGACCTACGAGCAGTACTTC,CASRSTGTYEQYF
few,.,TRBJ1-1,TRBV28,TGTGCCAGCAATCAGGGAGTACAAGCTTTCTTT,CASNQGVQAFF
few,.,TRBJ2-1,TRBV4-3,TGCGCCAGCAGCCAAGATTGGAGAGGGTCCTACAATGAGCAGTTCTTC,CASSQDWRGSYNEQFF
many,TRBD1,TRBJ2-3,TRBV12-3/TRBV12-4,TGTGCCAGCAGTCCTCCCTGGACAGGGTTTTCCGATACGCAGTATTTT,CASSPPWTGFSDTQYF
many,.,TRBJ2-3,TRBV7-2,TGTGCCAGCAGCTTACGAGGGGTAGATGATACGCAGTATTTT,CASSLRGVDDTQYF
few,.,TRBJ2-7,TRBV4-1,TGCGCCAGCAGCCGAGGGGGTCCCTACGAGCAGTACTTC,CASSRGGPYEQYF
.,.,TRBJ2-7,TRBV3-1,TGTGCCAGCTGCCCAGGAACAGGGCCCCCGAGCTCCTACGAGCAGTACTTC,CASCPGTGPPSSYEQYF
few,.,TRBJ2-3,TRBV4-3,TGCGCCAGCAGCCAAGAGGAGGCGGGATTCAGCCCAGATACGCAGTATTTT,CASSQEEAGFSPDTQYF
.,.,TRBJ1-2,TRBV12-3/TRBV12-4,TGTGCCAGCAGTTCCCCAGGACAGCCTCTTGGAGTTAACTATGGCTACACCTTC,CASSSPGQPLGVNYGYTF
.,.,TRBJ2-2,TRBV3-1,TGTGCCAGCAGCCAATGGGCCTCACCCAGCGCGAACACCGGGGAGCTGTTTTTT,CASSQWASPSANTGELFF
.,.,TRBJ2-3,TRBV7-2,TGTGCCAGCAGCTTAGCGGGACCTCCGGATACGCAGTATTTT,CASSLAGPPDTQYF
.,TRBD2,TRBJ2-7,TRBV6-1,TGTGCCAGCAGTGACGGACTAGCGGGAGAAGTCGAGCAGTACTTC,CASSDGLAGEVEQYF
few,.,TRBJ2-1,TRBV11-1,TGTGCCAGCAGCTCCAGGGGGGATGAGCAGTTCTTC,CASSSRGDEQFF
many,TRBD1,TRBJ2-2,TRBV5-1,TGCGCCAGCAGACGGGACAGGGTAACCGGGGAGCTGTTTTTT,CASRRDRVTGELFF
.,.,TRBJ1-1,TRBV7-8,TGTGCCAGCAGCTTATTGGGAATAATGAACACTGAAGCTTTCTTT,CASSLLGIMNTEAFF
.,.,TRBJ2-1,TRBV28,TGTGCCAGCACTGGAGGGCTAGCAGTCAATGAGCAGTTCTTC,CASTGGLAVNEQFF
few,.,TRBJ2-5,TRBV15,TGTGCCACCAGCAGAGAAGACAGGTCCCAAGAGACCCAGTACTTC,CATSREDRSQETQYF
.,TRBD2,TRBJ2-5,TRBV10-3,TGTGCCATCAGGGGCGGGGAGGGGACCCAGTACTTC,CAIRGGEGTQYF
.,TRBD1,TRBJ1-1,TRBV4-3,TGCGCCAGCAGCCAAGATCTAGGGACAGGGTTGTTGGGCCGGGACACTGAAGCTTTCTTT,CASSQDLGTGLLGRDTEAFF
few,.,TRBJ2-3,TRBV3-1,TGTGCCAGCAGTCAGAATGTCGGAGATACGCAGTATTTT,CASSQNVGDTQYF
.,.,TRBJ2-7,TRBV24-1,TGTGCCACCAGTGATTTGTGCCAGGACTCCGTGGCCTCCTACGAGCAGTACTTC,CATSDLCQDSVASYEQYF
.,TRBD2,TRBJ2-3,TRBV12-3/TRBV12-4,TGTGCCAGCAGTTTTAGCATGACTAGCGGGAGGTACACAGATACGCAGTATTTT,CASSFSMTSGRYTDTQYF
.,TRBD1,TRBJ2-1,TRBV10-3,TGTGCCATCAGTTGGGGACAGCACAATGAGCAGTTCTTC,CAISWGQHNEQFF
few,TRBD1,TRBJ2-7,TRBV20-1,TGCAGTGCAACGGGACAGAGGAGCTCCTACGAGCAGTACTTC,CSATGQRSSYEQYF
.,.,TRBJ1-4,TRBV20-1,TGCAGTGCTAGAGATCTCCGATGGTTGGGTGAAAAACTGTTTTTT,CSARDLRWLGEKLFF
few,TRBD2,TRBJ2-4,TRBV28,TGTGCCAGCAGCCTAGGGGCGGGAGGCAACATTCAGTACTTC,CASSLGAGGNIQYF
.,.,TRBJ2-7,TRBV30,TGTGCCTGGAGTTTGTGGGGCGACGAGCAGTACTTC,CAWSLWGDEQYF
.,.,TRBJ1-4,TRBV6-5,TGTGCCAGCAGTCGAGGGGGGTGGCGGGTTAATGAAAAACTGTTTTTT,CASSRGGWRVNEKLFF
few,.,TRBJ2-5,TRBV28,TGTGCCAGCAGTTACCCATGGGAGACCCAGTACTTC,CASSYPWETQYF
few,TRBD2,TRBJ2-3,TRBV27,TGTGCCAGCAGTATAGCGGGAGGACCTAAGGATACGCAGTATTTT,CASSIAGGPKDTQYF
.,.,TRBJ2-2,TRBV2,TGTGCCAGCAGTGAAGCGTCGGGGATAGGGGAGCTGTTTTTT,CASSEASGIGELFF
.,TRBD2,TRBJ2-1,TRBV18,TGTGCCAGCTCACCACTTTTCGGGAGGGGTTCTTCCAATGAGCAGTTCTTC,CASSPLFGRGSSNEQFF
many,.,TRBJ2-1,TRBV24-1,TGTGCCACCAGTGATTTCCTTCCGACTGTTTCCTACAATGAGCAGTTCTTC,CATSDFLPTVSYNEQFF
many,.,TRBJ2-2,TRBV6-2/TRBV6-3,TGTGCCAGCAAGGACAGTCCTACCGGGGAGCTGTTTTTT,CASKDSPTGELFF
.,TRBD1,TRBJ2-5,TRBV29-1,TGCAGCGTTGGGGTGCCGGGACAGGCCCTGTTCGGGGAGACCCAGTACTTC,CSVGVPGQALFGETQYF
many,.,TRBJ2-7,TRBV12-3/TRBV12-4,TGTGCCAGCAGCCATTCAAGGTCCTACGAGCAGTACTTC,CASSHSRSYEQYF
once,.,TRBJ2-7,TRBV7-2,TGTGCCAGCAGCTTAGAGGGCAGGGCCTACGAGCAGTACTTC,CASSLEGRAYEQYF
few,TRBD2,TRBJ2-1,TRBV4-1,TGCGCCAGCAGCCAACCCGCGGGAGGGCAGTTCTTC,CASSQPAGGQFF
many,TRBD2,TRBJ2-3,TRBV7-9,TGTGCCAGCAGCTTCGGCTCGGGACTAGCGGGAGATACGCAGTATTTT,CASSFGSGLAGDTQYF
.,.,TRBJ1-2,TRBV19,TGTGCCAGTAGTTTCTCGTACTATGGCTACACCTTC,CASSFSYYGYTF
few,.,TRBJ2-7,TRBV28,TGTGCCAGCAGTTTCCTGGGTATACCCTACGAGCAGTACTTC,CASSFLGIPYEQYF
.,TRBD1,TRBJ1-1,TRBV7-9,TGTGCCACCCAGAGGGGACAGGGGAACACTGAAGCTTTCTTT,CATQRGQGNTEAFF
.,.,TRBJ2-1,TRBV12-3/TRBV12-4,TGTGCCAGTCAACCGGGCCCATCCTACAATGAGCAGTTCTTC,CASQPGPSYNEQFF
few,TRBD2,TRBJ2-1,TRBV20-1,TGCAGTGCTAGACCTAGCGGGAGGCAAAATGAGCAGTTCTTC,CSARPSGRQNEQFF
.,.,TRBJ2-7,TRBV20-1,TGCAGTGCTAGATCCCGCAGGGGCCCCCTTTCCTACGAGCAGTACTTC,CSARSRRGPLSYEQYF